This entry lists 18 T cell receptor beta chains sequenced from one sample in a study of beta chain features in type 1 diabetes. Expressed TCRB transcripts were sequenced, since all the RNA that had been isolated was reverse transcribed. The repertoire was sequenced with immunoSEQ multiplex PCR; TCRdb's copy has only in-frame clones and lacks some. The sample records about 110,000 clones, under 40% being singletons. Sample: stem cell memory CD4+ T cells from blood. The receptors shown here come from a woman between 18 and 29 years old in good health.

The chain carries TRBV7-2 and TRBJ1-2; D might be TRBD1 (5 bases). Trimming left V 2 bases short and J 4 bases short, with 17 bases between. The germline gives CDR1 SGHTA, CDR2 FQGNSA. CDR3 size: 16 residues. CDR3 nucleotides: TGTGCCAGCAGCTTAAGCCGGATGGGGCAGGGCTATGGCTACACCTTC. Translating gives CASSLSRMGQGYGYTF.

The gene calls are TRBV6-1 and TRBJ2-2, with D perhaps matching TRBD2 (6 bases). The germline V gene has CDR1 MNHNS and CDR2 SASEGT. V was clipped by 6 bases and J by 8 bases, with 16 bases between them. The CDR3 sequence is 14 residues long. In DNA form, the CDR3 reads TGTGCCAGCAGCCCCCTAGGGAGGAAGGGGGAGCTGTTTTTT. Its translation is CASSPLGRKGELFF.

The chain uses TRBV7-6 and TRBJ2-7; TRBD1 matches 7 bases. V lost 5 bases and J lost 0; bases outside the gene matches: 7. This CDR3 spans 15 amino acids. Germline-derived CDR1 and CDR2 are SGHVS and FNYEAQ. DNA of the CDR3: TGTGCCAGCAGCCCCGACAGGGTGAGCTCCTACGAGCAGTACTTC. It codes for CASSPDRVSSYEQYF.

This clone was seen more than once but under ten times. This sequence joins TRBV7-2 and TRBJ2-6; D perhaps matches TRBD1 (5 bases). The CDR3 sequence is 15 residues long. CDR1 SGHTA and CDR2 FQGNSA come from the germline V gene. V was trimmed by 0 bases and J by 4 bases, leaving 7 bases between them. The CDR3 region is CASSLAGRGANVLTF. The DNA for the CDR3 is TGTGCCAGCAGCTTAGCGGGGCGCGGGGCCAACGTCCTGACTTTC.

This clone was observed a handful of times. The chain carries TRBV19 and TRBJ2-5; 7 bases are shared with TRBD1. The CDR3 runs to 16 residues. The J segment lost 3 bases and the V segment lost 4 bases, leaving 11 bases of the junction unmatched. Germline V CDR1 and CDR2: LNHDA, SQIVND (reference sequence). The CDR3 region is CASSTILTGSKETQYF. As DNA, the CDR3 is TGTGCCAGTAGTACTATTCTGACAGGGAGTAAAGAGACCCAGTACTTC.

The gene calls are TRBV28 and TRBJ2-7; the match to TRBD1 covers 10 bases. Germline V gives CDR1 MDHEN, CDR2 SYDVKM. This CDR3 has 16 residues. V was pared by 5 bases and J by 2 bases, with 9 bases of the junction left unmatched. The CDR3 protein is CASSTTGTGVAYEQYF. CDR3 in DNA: TGTGCCAGCAGTACCACCGGGACAGGGGTGGCCTACGAGCAGTACTTC.

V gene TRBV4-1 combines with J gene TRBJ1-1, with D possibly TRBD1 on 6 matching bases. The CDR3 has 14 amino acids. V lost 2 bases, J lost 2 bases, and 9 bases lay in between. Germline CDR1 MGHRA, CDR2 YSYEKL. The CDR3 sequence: CASSQRQANTEAFF. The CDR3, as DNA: TGCGCCAGCAGCCAAAGACAGGCCAACACTGAAGCTTTCTTT.

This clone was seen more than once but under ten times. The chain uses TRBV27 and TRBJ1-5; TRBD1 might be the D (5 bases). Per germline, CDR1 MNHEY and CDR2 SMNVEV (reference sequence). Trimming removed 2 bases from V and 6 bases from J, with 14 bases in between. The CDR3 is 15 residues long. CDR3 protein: CASSLRLGVRQPQHF. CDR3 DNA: TGTGCCAGCAGTTTACGCTTAGGGGTTCGTCAGCCCCAGCATTTT.

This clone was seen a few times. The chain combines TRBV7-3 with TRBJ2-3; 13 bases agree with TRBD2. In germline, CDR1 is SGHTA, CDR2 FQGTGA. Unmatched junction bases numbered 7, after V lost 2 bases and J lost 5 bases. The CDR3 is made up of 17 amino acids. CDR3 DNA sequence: TGTGCCAGCAGCTTAGGACTAGCGGGAGAGGGTAGAGATACGCAGTATTTT. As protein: CASSLGLAGEGRDTQYF.

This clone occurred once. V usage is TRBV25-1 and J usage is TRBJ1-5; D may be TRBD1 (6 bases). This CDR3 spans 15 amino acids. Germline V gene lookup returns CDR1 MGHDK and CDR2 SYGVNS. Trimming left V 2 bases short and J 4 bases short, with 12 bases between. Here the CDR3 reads CASSEGGQPNQPQHF. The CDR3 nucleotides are TGTGCCAGCAGTGAAGGTGGACAGCCAAATCAGCCCCAGCATTTT. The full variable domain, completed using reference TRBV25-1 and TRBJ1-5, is EADIYQTPRYLVIGTGKKITLECSQTMGHDKMYWYQQDPGMELHLIHYSYGVNSTEKGDLSSESTVSRIRTEHFPLTLESARPSHTSQYLCASSEGGQPNQPQHFGDGTRLSIL.

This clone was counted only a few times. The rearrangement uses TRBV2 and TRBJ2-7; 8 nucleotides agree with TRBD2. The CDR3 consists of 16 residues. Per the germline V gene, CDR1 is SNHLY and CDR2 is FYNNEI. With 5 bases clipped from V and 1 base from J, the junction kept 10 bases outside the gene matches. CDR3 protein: CASSHPGVAGSYEQYF. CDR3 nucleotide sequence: TGTGCCAGCAGTCACCCGGGGGTAGCGGGATCCTACGAGCAGTACTTC.

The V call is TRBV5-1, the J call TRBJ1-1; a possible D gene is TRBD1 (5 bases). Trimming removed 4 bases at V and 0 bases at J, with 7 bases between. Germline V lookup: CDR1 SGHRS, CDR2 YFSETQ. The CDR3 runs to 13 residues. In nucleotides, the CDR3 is TGCGCCAGCAGCGTACAGGTGAACACTGAAGCTTTCTTT. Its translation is CASSVQVNTEAFF.

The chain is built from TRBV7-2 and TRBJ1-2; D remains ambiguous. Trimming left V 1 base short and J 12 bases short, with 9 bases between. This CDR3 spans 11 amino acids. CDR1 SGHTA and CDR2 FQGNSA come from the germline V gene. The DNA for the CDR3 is TGTGCCAGCAGCTTAGGTCCGACAAACACCTTC. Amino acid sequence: CASSLGPTNTF.

The CDR3 protein is CASSEWKGAGANVLTF. CDR3 nucleotide sequence: TGTGCCAGCAGCGAATGGAAGGGGGCTGGGGCCAACGTCCTGACTTTC. The chain carries TRBV9 and TRBJ2-6; tentative D call: TRBD1 (6 bases). Germline V gene sequence: CDR1 SGDLS, CDR2 YYNGEE. Between the trimmed V and J ends, which lost 3 bases and 2 bases, there was a span of 12 bases. This CDR3 region has 16 residues. The complete variable domain, with remaining parts taken from reference TRBV9 and TRBJ2-6, reads DSGVTQTPKHLITATGQRVTLRCSPRSGDLSVYWYQQSLDQGLQFLIQYYNGEERAKGNILERFSAQQFPDLHSELNLSSLELGDSALYFCASSEWKGAGANVLTFGAGSRLTVL.

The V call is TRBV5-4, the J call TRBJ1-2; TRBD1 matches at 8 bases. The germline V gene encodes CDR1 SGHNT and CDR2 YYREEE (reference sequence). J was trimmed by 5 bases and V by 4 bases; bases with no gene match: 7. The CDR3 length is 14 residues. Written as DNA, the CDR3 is TGTGCCAGCAGCACCGACAGGGGCTTATATGGCTACACCTTC. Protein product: CASSTDRGLYGYTF.

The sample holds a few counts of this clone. The CDR3 nucleotides are TGTGCCAGCAGCCAACAACTAGCGAGTGGGACCCAGTACTTC. This translates into CASSQQLASGTQYF. The V and J genes are TRBV4-2 and TRBJ2-5; 7 positions match TRBD2. Trimming cost V 2 bases and J 7 bases; bases outside gene matches: 7. The CDR3 spans 14 residues. CDR1 is LGHNA and CDR2 is YNFKEQ in the germline V gene.

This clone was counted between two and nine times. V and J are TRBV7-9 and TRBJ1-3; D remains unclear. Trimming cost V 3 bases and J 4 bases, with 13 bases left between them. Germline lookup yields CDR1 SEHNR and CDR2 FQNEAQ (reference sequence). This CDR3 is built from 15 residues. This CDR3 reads CASSFVRNPGNTIYF. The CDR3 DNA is TGTGCCAGCAGCTTTGTGAGAAACCCGGGAAACACCATATATTTT.

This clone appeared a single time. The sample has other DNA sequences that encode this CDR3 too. Here the CDR3 DNA reads TGTGCCAGCTCACCCCCTAATTCCTACGAGCAGTACTTC. Its protein is CASSPPNSYEQYF. The chain couples TRBV18 to TRBJ2-7; D not certain. CDR1 and CDR2 from the germline V gene are KGHSH and LQKENI. Trimming removed 3 bases at V and 1 base at J, with 7 bases between. This CDR3 comprises 13 residues.